Listed here is a single T cell receptor beta chain. Its antigen is not known. Trimming removed 7 bases from V and 6 bases from J, with 10 bases in between. The CDR3 runs 12 residues. These data are taken from a study of blood T cells in healthy people across ages. Combining a sample-barcoded 5' primer with a J-beta primer mix, a second PCR ran for 7 to 11 cycles. Every single cDNA molecule received a tag from a template-switch adaptor with 12 random nucleotides. MiXCR was run by TCRdb on the 5' RACE reads, yielding one entry per CDR3 protein. The sample contains about 1.4 million distinct CDR3 sequences, approximately 63% of which appear only once. Study outcomes and limitations: When one million T cells were used, diversity estimates were thought to be underestimates. Long-lived donors had more naive CD4+ cells and higher diversity than aged donors.

The receptor was derived from a man aged 18 to 30 in good health. V and J are TRBV12-3 or TRBV12-4 and TRBJ2-1; D unclear. Specimen: blood. CDR3 protein: CASTRSGNEQFF. As DNA, the CDR3 is TGTGCCAGCACCCGCTCGGGCAATGAGCAGTTCTTC.